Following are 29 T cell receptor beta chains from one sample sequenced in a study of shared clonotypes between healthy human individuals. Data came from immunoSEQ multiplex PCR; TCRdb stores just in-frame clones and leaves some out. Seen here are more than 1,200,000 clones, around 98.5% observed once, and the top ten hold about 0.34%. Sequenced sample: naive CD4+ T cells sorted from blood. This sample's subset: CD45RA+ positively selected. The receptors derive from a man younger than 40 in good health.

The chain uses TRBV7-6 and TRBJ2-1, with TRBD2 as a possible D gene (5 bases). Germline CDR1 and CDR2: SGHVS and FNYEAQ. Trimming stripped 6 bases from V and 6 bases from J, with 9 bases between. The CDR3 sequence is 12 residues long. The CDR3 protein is CASSLEGNEQFF. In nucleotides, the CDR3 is TGTGCCAGCAGTCTAGAGGGCAATGAGCAGTTCTTC.

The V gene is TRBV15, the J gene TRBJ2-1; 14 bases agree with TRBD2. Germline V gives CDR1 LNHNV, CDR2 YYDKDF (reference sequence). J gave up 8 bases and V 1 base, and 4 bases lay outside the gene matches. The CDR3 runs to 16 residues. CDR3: CATSRVGLAGGDEQFF. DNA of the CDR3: TGTGCCACCAGCAGAGTAGGACTAGCGGGAGGTGATGAGCAGTTCTTC.

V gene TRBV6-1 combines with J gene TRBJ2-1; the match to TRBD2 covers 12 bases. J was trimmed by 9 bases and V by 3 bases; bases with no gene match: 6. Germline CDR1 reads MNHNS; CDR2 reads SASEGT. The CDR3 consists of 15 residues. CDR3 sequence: CASSEPTSGRIEQFF. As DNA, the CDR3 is TGTGCCAGCAGTGAGCCCACTAGCGGGAGGATTGAGCAGTTCTTC.

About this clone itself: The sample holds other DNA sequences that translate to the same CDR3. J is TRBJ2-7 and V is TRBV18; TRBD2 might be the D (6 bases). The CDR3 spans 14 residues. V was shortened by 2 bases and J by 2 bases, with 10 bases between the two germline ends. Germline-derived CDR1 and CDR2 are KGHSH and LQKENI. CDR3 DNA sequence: TGTGCCAGCTCACCAGGGACTGAACCCTACGAGCAGTACTTC. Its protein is CASSPGTEPYEQYF.

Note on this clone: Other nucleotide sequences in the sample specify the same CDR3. The CDR3 DNA reads as TGCAGCGTTGAAGCTAGCGGGAGTACAGATACGCAGTATTTT. Its translation: CSVEASGSTDTQYF. The chain has TRBV29-1 and TRBJ2-3; 10 bases map to TRBD2. Germline trimming cut 1 base from V and 3 bases from J; bases unmatched to any gene: 1. The germline gives CDR1 SQVTM, CDR2 ANQGSEA. The CDR3 loop spans 14 amino acids.

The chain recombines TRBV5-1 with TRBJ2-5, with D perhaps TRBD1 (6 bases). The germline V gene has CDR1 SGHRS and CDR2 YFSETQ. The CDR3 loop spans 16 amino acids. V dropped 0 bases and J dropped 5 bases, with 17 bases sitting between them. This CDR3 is CASSLAQQGRGETQYF. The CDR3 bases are TGCGCCAGCAGCTTGGCACAACAGGGTAGGGGTGAGACCCAGTACTTC.

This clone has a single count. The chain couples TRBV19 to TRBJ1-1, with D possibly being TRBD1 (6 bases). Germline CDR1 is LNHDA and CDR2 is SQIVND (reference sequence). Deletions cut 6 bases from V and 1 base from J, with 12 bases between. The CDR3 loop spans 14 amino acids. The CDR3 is CASSQRGGNTEAFF. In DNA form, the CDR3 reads TGTGCCAGTAGCCAAAGAGGGGGGAACACTGAAGCTTTCTTT.

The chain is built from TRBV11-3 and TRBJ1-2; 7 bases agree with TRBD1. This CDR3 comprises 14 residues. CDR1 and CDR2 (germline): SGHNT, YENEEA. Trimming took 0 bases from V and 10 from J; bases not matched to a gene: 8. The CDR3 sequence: CASSLDGTATAYTF. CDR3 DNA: TGTGCCAGCAGCTTAGATGGGACAGCCACCGCCTACACCTTC. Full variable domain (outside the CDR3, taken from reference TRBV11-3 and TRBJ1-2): EAGVVQSPRYKIIEKKQPVAFWCNPISGHNTLYWYLQNLGQGPELLIRYENEEAVDDSQLPKDRFSAERLKGVDSTLKIQPAELGDSAVYLCASSLDGTATAYTFGSGTRLTVV.

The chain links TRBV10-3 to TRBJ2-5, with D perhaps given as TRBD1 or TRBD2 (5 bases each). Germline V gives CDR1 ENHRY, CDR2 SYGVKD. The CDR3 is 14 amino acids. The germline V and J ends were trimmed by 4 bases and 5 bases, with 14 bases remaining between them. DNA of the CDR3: TGTGCCATCAGTGGGAGACCGGGGCCTGAGACCCAGTACTTC. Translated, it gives CAISGRPGPETQYF.

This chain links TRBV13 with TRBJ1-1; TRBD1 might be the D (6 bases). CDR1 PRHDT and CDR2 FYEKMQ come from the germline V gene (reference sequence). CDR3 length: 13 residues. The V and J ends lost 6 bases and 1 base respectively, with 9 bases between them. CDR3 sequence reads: CASRRQANTEAFF. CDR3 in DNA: TGTGCCAGCAGGAGACAGGCGAACACTGAAGCTTTCTTT.

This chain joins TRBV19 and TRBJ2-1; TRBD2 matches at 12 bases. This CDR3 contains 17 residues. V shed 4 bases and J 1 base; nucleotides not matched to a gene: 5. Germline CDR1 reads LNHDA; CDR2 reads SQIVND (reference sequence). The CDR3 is CASSRTSGTGSYNEQFF. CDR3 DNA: TGTGCCAGTAGTAGGACTAGCGGGACAGGATCCTACAATGAGCAGTTCTTC.

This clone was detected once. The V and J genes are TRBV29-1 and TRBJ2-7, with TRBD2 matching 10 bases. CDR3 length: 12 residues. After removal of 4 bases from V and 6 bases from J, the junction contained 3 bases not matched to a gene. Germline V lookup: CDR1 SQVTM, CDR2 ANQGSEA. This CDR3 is CSVGLAGAEQYF. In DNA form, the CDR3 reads TGCAGCGTTGGGCTAGCGGGAGCCGAGCAGTACTTC.

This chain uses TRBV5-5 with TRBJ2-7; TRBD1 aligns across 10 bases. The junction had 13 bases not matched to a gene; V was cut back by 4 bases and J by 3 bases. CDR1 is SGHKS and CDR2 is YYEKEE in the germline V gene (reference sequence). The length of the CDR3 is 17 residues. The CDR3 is CASSPPPTGGDYYEQYF. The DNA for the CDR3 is TGTGCCAGCAGCCCGCCCCCGACAGGGGGCGATTACTACGAGCAGTACTTC.

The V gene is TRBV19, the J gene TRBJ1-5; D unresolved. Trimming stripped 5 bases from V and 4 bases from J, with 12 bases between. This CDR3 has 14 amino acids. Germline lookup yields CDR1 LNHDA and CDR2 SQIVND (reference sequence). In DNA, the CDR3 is TGTGCCAGTAGTGCCGGACGGAGTAATCAGCCCCAGCATTTT. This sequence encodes CASSAGRSNQPQHF. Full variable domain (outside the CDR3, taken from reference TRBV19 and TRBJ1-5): DGGITQSPKYLFRKEGQNVTLSCEQNLNHDAMYWYRQDPGQGLRLIYYSQIVNDFQKGDIAEGYSVSREKKESFPLTVTSAQKNPTAFYLCASSAGRSNQPQHFGDGTRLSIL.

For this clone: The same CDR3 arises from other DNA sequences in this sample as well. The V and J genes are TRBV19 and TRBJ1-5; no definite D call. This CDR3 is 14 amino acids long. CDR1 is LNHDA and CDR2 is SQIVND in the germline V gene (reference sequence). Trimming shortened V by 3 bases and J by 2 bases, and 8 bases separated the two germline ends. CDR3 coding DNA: TGTGCCAGTAGTATCCTAGGTCGCAATCAGCCCCAGCATTTT. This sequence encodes CASSILGRNQPQHF.

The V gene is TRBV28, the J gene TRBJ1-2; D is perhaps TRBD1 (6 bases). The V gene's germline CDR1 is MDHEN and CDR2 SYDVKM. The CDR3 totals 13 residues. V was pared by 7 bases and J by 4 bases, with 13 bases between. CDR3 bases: TGTGCCAGCAAGCCCGGACAGCCCTATGGCTACACCTTC. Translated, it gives CASKPGQPYGYTF.

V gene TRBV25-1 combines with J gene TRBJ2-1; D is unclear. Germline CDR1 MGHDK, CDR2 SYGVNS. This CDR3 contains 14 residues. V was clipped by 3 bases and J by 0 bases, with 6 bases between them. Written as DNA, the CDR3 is TGTGCCAGCAGTGATTGGAGCTCCTACAATGAGCAGTTCTTC. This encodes CASSDWSSYNEQFF.

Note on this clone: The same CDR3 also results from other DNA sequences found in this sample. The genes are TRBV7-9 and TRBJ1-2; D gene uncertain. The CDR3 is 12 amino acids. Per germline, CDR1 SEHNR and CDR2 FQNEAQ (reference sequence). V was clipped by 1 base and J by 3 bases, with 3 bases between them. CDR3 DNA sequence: TGTGCCAGCAGCTTAGGGGACTATGGCTACACCTTC. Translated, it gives CASSLGDYGYTF.

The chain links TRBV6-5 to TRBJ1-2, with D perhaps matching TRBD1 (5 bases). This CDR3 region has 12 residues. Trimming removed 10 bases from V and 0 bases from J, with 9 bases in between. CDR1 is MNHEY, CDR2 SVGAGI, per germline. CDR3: CATKTANYGYTF. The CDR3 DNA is TGTGCCACCAAGACAGCTAACTATGGCTACACCTTC.

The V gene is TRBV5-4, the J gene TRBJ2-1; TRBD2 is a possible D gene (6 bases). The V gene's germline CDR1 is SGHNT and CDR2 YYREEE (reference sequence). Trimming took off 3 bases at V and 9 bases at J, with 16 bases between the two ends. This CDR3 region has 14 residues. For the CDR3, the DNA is TGTGCCAGCAGCTCCCCAGGCGGGATGGTTGAGCAGTTCTTC. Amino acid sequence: CASSSPGGMVEQFF.

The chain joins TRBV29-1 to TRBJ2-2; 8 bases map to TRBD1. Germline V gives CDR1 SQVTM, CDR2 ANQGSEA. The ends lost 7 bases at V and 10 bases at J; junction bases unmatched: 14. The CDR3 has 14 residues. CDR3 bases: TGCAGCGCTACCGACAGGGGAATTAAGCCGGAGCTGTTTTTT. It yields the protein CSATDRGIKPELFF.

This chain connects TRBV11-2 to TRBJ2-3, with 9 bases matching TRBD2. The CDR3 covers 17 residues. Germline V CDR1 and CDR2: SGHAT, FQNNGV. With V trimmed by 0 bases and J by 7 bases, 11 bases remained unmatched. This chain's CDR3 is CASSLDGGAGGVNTQYF. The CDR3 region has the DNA TGTGCCAGCAGCTTAGATGGGGGAGCGGGAGGAGTCAATACGCAGTATTTT.

This CDR3 reads CASRYGSLETQYF. CDR3 in DNA: TGTGCCAGCAGGTACGGGAGCCTAGAGACCCAGTACTTC. This rearrangement joins TRBV2 to TRBJ2-5; perhaps TRBD2 as D (6 bases). Germline-derived CDR1 and CDR2 are SNHLY and FYNNEI. V was cut by 6 bases and J by 4 bases, with 12 bases left in between. The CDR3 totals 13 residues.

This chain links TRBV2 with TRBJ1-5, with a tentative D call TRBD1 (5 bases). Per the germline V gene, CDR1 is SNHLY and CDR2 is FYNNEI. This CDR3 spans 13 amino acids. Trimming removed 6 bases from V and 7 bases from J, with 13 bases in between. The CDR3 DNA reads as TGTGCCAGCAGCTCAGGGATTGTACAGCCCCAGCATTTT. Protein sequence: CASSSGIVQPQHF.

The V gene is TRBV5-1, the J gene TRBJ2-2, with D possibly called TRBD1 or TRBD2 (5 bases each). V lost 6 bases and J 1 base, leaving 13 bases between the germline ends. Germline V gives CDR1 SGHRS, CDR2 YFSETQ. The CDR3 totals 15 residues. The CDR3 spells CASIRDPGNTGELFF. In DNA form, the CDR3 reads TGCGCCAGCATCAGGGACCCTGGGAACACCGGGGAGCTGTTTTTT.

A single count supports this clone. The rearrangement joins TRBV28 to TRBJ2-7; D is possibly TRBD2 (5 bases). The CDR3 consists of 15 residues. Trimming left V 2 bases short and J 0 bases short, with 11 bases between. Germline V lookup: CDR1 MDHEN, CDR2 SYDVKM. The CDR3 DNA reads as TGTGCCAGCAGTTTAAGGTGGAGGAGCTCCTACGAGCAGTACTTC. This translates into CASSLRWRSSYEQYF. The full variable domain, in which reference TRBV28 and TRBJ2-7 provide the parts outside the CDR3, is DVKVTQSSRYLVKRTGEKVFLECVQDMDHENMFWYRQDPGLGLRLIYFSYDVKMKEKGDIPEGYSVSREKKERFSLILESASTNQTSMYLCASSLRWRSSYEQYFGPGTRLTVT.

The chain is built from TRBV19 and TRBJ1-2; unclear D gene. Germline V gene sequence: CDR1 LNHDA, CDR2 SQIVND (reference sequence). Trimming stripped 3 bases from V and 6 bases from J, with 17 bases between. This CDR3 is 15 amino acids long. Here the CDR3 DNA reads TGTGCCAGTAGTATTAGGGCAACCGCAATCGATGGCTACACCTTC. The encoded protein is CASSIRATAIDGYTF.

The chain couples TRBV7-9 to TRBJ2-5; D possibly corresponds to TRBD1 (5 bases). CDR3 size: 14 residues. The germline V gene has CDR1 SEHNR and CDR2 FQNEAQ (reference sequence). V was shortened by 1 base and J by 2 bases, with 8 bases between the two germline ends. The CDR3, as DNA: TGTGCCAGCAGCTTAGAGACAGCTCAAGAGACCCAGTACTTC. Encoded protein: CASSLETAQETQYF.

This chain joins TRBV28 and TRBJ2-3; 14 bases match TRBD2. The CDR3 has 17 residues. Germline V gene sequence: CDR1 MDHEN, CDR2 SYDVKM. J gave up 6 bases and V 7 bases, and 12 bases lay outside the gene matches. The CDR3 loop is CASISPRLAGGPDTQYF. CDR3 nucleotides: TGTGCCAGCATAAGCCCCAGACTAGCGGGAGGGCCGGATACGCAGTATTTT.